Shown below are 27 T cell receptor beta chains from a single sample sequenced in a study of metastatic and nonmetastatic thyroid tumors. TCRdb used MiXCR to call clones anew from the PCR reads. The table has some 86,000 clones, 9.5% to 15% seen once. Patients were all untreated before their thyroid surgery. The sample was tumor tissue. The receptors come from a female donor with papillary thyroid cancer or a benign thyroid nodule (not recorded which). Some clones in this sample may be carry-over from other donors' samples.

Many counts were recorded for this clone. V is TRBV2 and J is TRBJ2-1; 9 nucleotides agree with TRBD2. Trimming removed 2 bases from V and 1 base from J; junction bases left unmatched: 6. The CDR3 consists of 17 residues. Germline V gene lookup returns CDR1 SNHLY and CDR2 FYNNEI. The CDR3 spells CASSEIAGVRSYNEQFF. The CDR3 region has the DNA TGTGCCAGCAGTGAAATAGCGGGAGTTAGGTCCTACAATGAGCAGTTCTTC.

This clone was found many times. This sequence joins TRBV12-3 or TRBV12-4 and TRBJ2-2, with 11 bases fitting TRBD2. This CDR3 region has 15 residues. V shed 6 bases and J 4 bases; nucleotides not matched to a gene: 4. Here the CDR3 reads CASRSSGRGTGELFF. The CDR3 bases are TGTGCCAGCAGAAGTAGCGGGAGGGGCACCGGGGAGCTGTTTTTT.

This clone was detected only a few times. The V call is TRBV7-9, the J call TRBJ2-5, with 12 bases identical to TRBD2. J lost 2 bases, V lost 2 bases, and 15 bases had no gene match. The V gene's germline CDR1 is SEHNR and CDR2 FQNEAQ (reference sequence). This CDR3 comprises 20 residues. The CDR3 DNA follows: TGTGCCAGCAGCTTAAGAATCCTAGCGGGAGGGCCCTGGCTACAAGAGACCCAGTACTTC. Translated: CASSLRILAGGPWLQETQYF.

This clone has ten or more counts. The rearrangement joins TRBV28 to TRBJ2-7; 9 nucleotides line up with TRBD1. The CDR3 totals 16 residues. V shed 1 base and J 3 bases; nucleotides not matched to a gene: 7. The germline V gene encodes CDR1 MDHEN and CDR2 SYDVKM. The CDR3 DNA sequence: TGTGCCAGCAGTTTATTGTGGACAGGGGTGGGCTACGAGCAGTACTTC. The encoded protein is CASSLLWTGVGYEQYF. Full variable domain (outside the CDR3, taken from reference TRBV28 and TRBJ2-7): DVKVTQSSRYLVKRTGEKVFLECVQDMDHENMFWYRQDPGLGLRLIYFSYDVKMKEKGDIPEGYSVSREKKERFSLILESASTNQTSMYLCASSLLWTGVGYEQYFGPGTRLTVT.

This clone was counted ten times or more. The junction and the germline gene differ at one end; a read error may be behind it. The same CDR3 arises from other DNA sequences in this sample as well. The chain recombines TRBV3-1 with TRBJ2-1; D unclear. This CDR3 has 12 amino acids. In germline, CDR1 is LGHDT, CDR2 YNNKEL (reference sequence). Written as DNA, the CDR3 is TGTGCCAGCAGCCAAGATCTTCGGTCGCCCCAGTTC. Protein product: CASSQDLRSPQF.

The sample holds many counts of this clone. The chain couples TRBV11-3 to TRBJ1-4; TRBD1 is a possible D gene (6 bases). The CDR3 totals 14 residues. V lost 3 bases to trimming and J lost 2 bases, with 7 bases between them. CDR1 is SGHNT, CDR2 YENEEA, per germline. DNA for the CDR3: TGTGCCAGCAGCTTCGGGGGCACTAATGAAAAACTGTTTTTT. Its translation: CASSFGGTNEKLFF. The whole variable domain, filled in from reference TRBV11-3 and TRBJ1-4, reads EAGVVQSPRYKIIEKKQPVAFWCNPISGHNTLYWYLQNLGQGPELLIRYENEEAVDDSQLPKDRFSAERLKGVDSTLKIQPAELGDSAVYLCASSFGGTNEKLFFGSGTQLSVL.

The genes are TRBV7-3 and TRBJ2-3; TRBD2 matches 7 bases. This CDR3 contains 14 residues. V was clipped by 5 bases and J by 5 bases; unmatched bases: 7. Germline lookup yields CDR1 SGHTA and CDR2 FQGTGA. The CDR3 DNA reads as TGTGCCAGCAGCCCCGCGGGAGTGGTAGATACGCAGTATTTT. The encoded protein is CASSPAGVVDTQYF.

Details on this clone: At one of its ends the junction is not consistent with the germline gene, which may arise from a read error. The rearrangement joins TRBV11-2 to TRBJ2-1; a weak D match, TRBD2 (5 bases). This CDR3 is built from 15 residues. Germline assignment: CDR1 SGHAT and CDR2 FQNNGV. CDR3 nucleotides: TGTGCCTGCAGCTCCCTACGGGGCTCCTACAATGAGCAGTTCTTC. This translates into CACSSLRGSYNEQFF.

This clone appeared many times. The V and J genes are TRBV24-1 and TRBJ1-2, with 7 bases matching TRBD1. After removal of 3 bases from V and 4 bases from J, the junction contained 4 bases not matched to a gene. CDR3 length: 14 amino acids. CDR1 and CDR2 from the germline V gene are KGHDR and SFDVKD. The CDR3 DNA follows: TGTGCCACCAGTGATCCCGGGACAGCCTATGGCTACACCTTC. Translated: CATSDPGTAYGYTF.

This clone was detected a few times. This sequence joins TRBV7-9 and TRBJ1-4, with a weak D call TRBD1 (5 bases). The CDR3 is 13 amino acids. From germline, CDR1 is SEHNR and CDR2 FQNEAQ (reference sequence). Between the trimmed V and J ends, which lost 8 bases and 3 bases, there was a span of 10 bases. CDR3: CASGTVPNEKLFF. The CDR3 coding sequence is TGTGCCAGCGGGACGGTTCCTAATGAAAAACTGTTTTTT.

This clone was counted ten times or more. The V call is TRBV20-1, the J call TRBJ2-7, with a tentative D call TRBD2 (6 bases). The CDR3 consists of 15 residues. The V end lost 6 bases, the J end lost 2 bases, and 20 bases lay between the germline ends. In germline, CDR1 is DFQATT, CDR2 SNEGSKA (reference sequence). The CDR3 sequence: CSATRDSLSPYEQYF. Here the CDR3 DNA reads TGCAGTGCCACACGGGACTCCCTATCCCCCTACGAGCAGTACTTC.

The chain carries TRBV11-2 and TRBJ2-1, with unresolved D. The CDR3 runs 15 residues. Germline CDR1 is SGHAT and CDR2 is FQNNGV. The V gene lost 7 bases and the J gene lost 9 bases, with 22 bases spanning the gap. This CDR3 is CASTREAPSRCEQFF. The CDR3 region has the DNA TGTGCCAGCACCCGTGAGGCGCCCTCGCGTTGTGAGCAGTTCTTC.

This clone appeared a few times. This rearrangement joins TRBV6-4 to TRBJ2-3; 14 bases align to TRBD2. With 2 bases clipped from V and 3 bases from J, the junction kept 1 base outside the gene matches. The CDR3 runs 16 residues. The germline gives CDR1 MRHNA, CDR2 SNTAGT. CDR3 nucleotides: TGTGCCAGCAGTGACGGGACTAGCGGGAGTACAGATACGCAGTATTTT. It is translated as CASSDGTSGSTDTQYF.

This clone was recorded many times. The V and J genes are TRBV11-3 and TRBJ2-7; no firm D call. Germline V gene data show CDR1 as SGHNT and CDR2 as YENEEA. The CDR3 totals 16 residues. V was clipped by 1 base and J by 3 bases, with 16 bases between them. The CDR3 DNA sequence: TGTGCCAGCAGCTTAGTTAGCCGGAGCCTTAACTACGAGCAGTACTTC. Amino acids: CASSLVSRSLNYEQYF.

This CDR3 is CASSSLAPSDGYTF. For the CDR3, the DNA is TGTGCCAGCAGCTCCTTGGCACCATCAGACGGCTACACCTTC. The rearrangement links TRBV7-9 to TRBJ1-2; D is unclear. This CDR3 contains 14 residues. Germline lookup yields CDR1 SEHNR and CDR2 FQNEAQ (reference sequence). Trimming took 4 bases from V and 8 from J, leaving 17 bases between them. The entire variable domain, with the rest obtained from reference TRBV7-9 and TRBJ1-2, is as follows: DTGVSQNPRHKITKRGQNVTFRCDPISEHNRLYWYRQTLGQGPEFLTYFQNEAQLEKSRLLSDRFSAERPKGSFSTLEIQRTEQGDSAMYLCASSSLAPSDGYTFGSGTRLTVV.

This clone was observed many times. This CDR3 is CASSLGTGTDTEAFF. The CDR3 nucleotides are TGTGCCAGCAGCTTAGGTACCGGGACAGACACTGAAGCTTTCTTT. This chain joins TRBV7-6 and TRBJ1-1; 7 positions agree with TRBD1. CDR3 length: 15 amino acids. The germline CDR1 and CDR2 sequences are SGHVS and FNYEAQ. The V gene end was trimmed by 1 base and the J gene end by 3 bases; junction bases not matched to a gene: 5.

Ten or more counts support this clone. CDR3 sequence (DNA): TGCAGTGCTAGAGATGTGAAGGGGGCGAACTACGAGCAGTACTTC. It codes for CSARDVKGANYEQYF. V is TRBV20-1 and J is TRBJ2-7; TRBD1 matches 7 bases. Trimming took 0 bases from V and 3 from J; bases not matched to a gene: 8. Looked up from germline, CDR1 is DFQATT and CDR2 is SNEGSKA (reference sequence). CDR3 size: 15 residues.

This clone has just a few counts. The rearrangement links TRBV20-1 to TRBJ2-5; TRBD2 agrees at 8 bases. Germline CDR1 DFQATT, CDR2 SNEGSKA (reference sequence). CDR3 size: 17 residues. With 4 bases clipped from V and 2 bases from J, the junction kept 15 bases outside the gene matches. The CDR3 DNA reads as TGCAGTGCTACCTCCCCCTCGTACGGGAGGGTGCAAGAGACCCAGTACTTC. This encodes CSATSPSYGRVQETQYF.

This clone has at least ten counts. The chain recombines TRBV20-1 with TRBJ2-5, with 9 bases fitting TRBD2. V gave up 3 bases and J gave up 5 bases; unmatched junction bases: 22. There are 19 residues in the CDR3. CDR1 DFQATT and CDR2 SNEGSKA come from the germline V gene (reference sequence). CDR3 sequence (DNA): TGCAGTGCTAGGGCGAACAGAGCGGAGGGGGCTAGCGGGAAGGAGACCCAGTACTTC. Translation: CSARANRAEGASGKETQYF.

Turning to this clone: This could be a read error, since a much larger clone is one nucleotide away. Other DNA sequences from this sample encode an identical CDR3 as well. This chain links TRBV7-9 with TRBJ1-4; the D is unclear. The germline gives CDR1 SEHNR, CDR2 FQNEAQ (reference sequence). The CDR3 sequence is 16 residues long. Trimming shortened V by 1 base and J by 7 bases, and 16 bases separated the two germline ends. In nucleotides, the CDR3 is TGTGCCAGCAGCTTAGTGGGTCGTAGGTTCAGTGAAAAACTGTTTTTT. As protein: CASSLVGRRFSEKLFF.

This clone has at least ten counts. This chain uses TRBV7-9 with TRBJ2-1; D may correspond to TRBD1 or TRBD2 (5 bases each). The CDR3 sequence is 14 residues long. V gave up 2 bases and J gave up 8 bases, with 13 bases separating them. The germline V gene encodes CDR1 SEHNR and CDR2 FQNEAQ (reference sequence). CDR3 amino acids: CASSLQTRDDEQFF. The CDR3 nucleotides read TGTGCCAGCAGCTTACAAACCCGGGACGATGAGCAGTTCTTC.

The table lists this clone with many counts. The chain is built from TRBV2 and TRBJ1-2; no clear D gene. The CDR3 loop spans 12 amino acids. The germline V gene encodes CDR1 SNHLY and CDR2 FYNNEI. Trimming removed 7 bases from V and 6 bases from J, with 12 bases in between. The CDR3 DNA follows: TGTGCCAGCACCAGTGTGGGGAATGGCTACACCTTC. Protein product: CASTSVGNGYTF.

Remarks on this clone: A single base separates this from a much larger clone, so it may be a read error. The DNA for the CDR3 is TGTGCCAGCAACCCGGGACGTGAATTTACCCTCCACTTT. Protein sequence: CASNPGREFTLHF. The V and J genes are TRBV2 and TRBJ1-6; a possible D gene is TRBD1 (5 bases). The CDR3 is 13 residues long. V lost 7 bases, J lost 14 bases, and 18 bases lay in between. Germline loops: CDR1 SNHLY, CDR2 FYNNEI. Looking up the rest from reference TRBV2 and TRBJ1-6 gives the full variable domain: EPEVTQTPSHQVTQMGQEVILRCVPISNHLYFYWYRQILGQKVEFLVSFYNNEISEKSEIFDDQFSVERPDGSNFTLKIRSTKLEDSAMYFCASNPGREFTLHFGNGTRLTVT.

This clone has at least ten counts. The rearrangement uses TRBV5-1 and TRBJ1-2; D ambiguous. Trimming took 1 base from V and 4 from J, leaving 8 bases between them. The length of the CDR3 is 13 residues. From germline, CDR1 is SGHRS and CDR2 YFSETQ. The CDR3 reads CASSLFTAYGYTF. In nucleotides, the CDR3 is TGCGCCAGCAGCTTGTTTACAGCCTATGGCTACACCTTC.

As to this clone: One base away lies a much larger clone, so this may be a sequencing read error. The same CDR3 is also encoded by other DNA sequences in this sample. This chain uses TRBV10-2 with TRBJ1-6; D is undetermined. Germline-derived CDR1 and CDR2 are WSHSY and SAAADI. V dropped 0 bases and J dropped 14 bases, with 11 bases sitting between them. The length of the CDR3 is 13 residues. This chain's CDR3 is CASSESEDPALHF. CDR3 bases: TGCGCCAGCAGTGAGTCTGAGGACCCCGCCCTCCACTTT.

This clone was observed many times. This sample also contains other DNA sequences that code for the same CDR3. This sequence joins TRBV2 and TRBJ2-5; 11 bases agree with TRBD2. After removal of 6 bases from V and 4 bases from J, the junction contained 7 bases not matched to a gene. CDR3 length: 15 amino acids. Germline V gives CDR1 SNHLY, CDR2 FYNNEI. The CDR3 protein is CASSKLAGVGETQYF. The DNA of the CDR3 is TGTGCCAGCAGCAAACTAGCGGGGGTGGGAGAGACCCAGTACTTC.

This clone was recorded at least ten times. The chain uses TRBV27 and TRBJ2-7; TRBD2 agrees at 9 bases. The J segment lost 4 bases and the V segment lost 4 bases, leaving 2 bases of the junction unmatched. The CDR3 contains 13 residues. The germline gives CDR1 MNHEY, CDR2 SMNVEV (reference sequence). CDR3 nucleotide sequence: TGTGCCAGCAGTTGGACTAGCGCTTACGAGCAGTACTTC. Translated: CASSWTSAYEQYF.